This T cell receptor beta chain was captured in a study of shared clonotypes between healthy human individuals. In the naive CD8 group, cells lacked CD45RO and were positively selected for CCR7, so terminally differentiated effector memory CD45RA+ cells were left out. A remark on this clone: Its antigen is not known.

Regarding the study as a whole: A generally larger estimated richness was seen in naive subsets than in memory subsets.

Clones were read by immunoSEQ multiplex PCR, and TCRdb kept only the in-frame ones, dropping some. Of around 2,000,000 clones in the sample, less than 95% were seen once. The CDR3 sequence is 12 residues long. V shed 6 bases and J 6 bases; nucleotides not matched to a gene: 5. Germline CDR1 and CDR2: MNHNS and SASEGT. Sequencing was carried out using naive CD8+ T cells sorted from blood. This TCR was sampled from a man aged 18 to 35 in good health. The gene calls are TRBV6-1 and TRBJ2-7, with 7 bases lining up with TRBD2. The CDR3 nucleotides are TGTGCCAGCAGCCCCGGGACTACCGAGCAGTACTTC. It translates to CASSPGTTEQYF.